The clone carrying this TCR beta chain has only a few counts. Amplification used 60 Vbeta primers and 13 Jbeta primers. TCRdb's copy holds only in-frame clones and misses some; the assay was immunoSEQ multiplex PCR. This table holds 100,000 to 150,000 clones, roughly 75% found once. The data originate from a study of cytomegalovirus exposure and HLA in healthy donors. This sequence was found in a man aged 30 to 39 in good health and CMV-seropositive. What was sequenced was PBMCs.

The chain's CDR3 is CASSALSTGSKNIQYF. DNA of the CDR3: TGTGCCAGCAGCGCCCTTTCGACAGGATCGAAAAACATTCAGTACTTC. This sequence joins TRBV7-9 and TRBJ2-4; D possibly corresponds to TRBD1 (6 bases). The CDR3 loop spans 16 amino acids. Germline assignment: CDR1 SEHNR and CDR2 FQNEAQ (reference sequence). Trimming cost V 5 bases and J 4 bases, with 18 bases left between them.